The 31 T cell receptor beta chains given below trace back to one sample, sequenced in a study of shared clonotypes between healthy human individuals. Only CD45RO-negative cells positively selected for CCR7 counted as naive CD8 cells, so terminally differentiated effector memory CD45RA+ cells were excluded. Generated by immunoSEQ multiplex PCR, the TCRdb table keeps only in-frame clones and is missing some. The sample records about 2.1 million clones, around 95% being singletons. Specimen: naive CD8+ T cells from PBMCs. These receptors all come from a man in his late teens or twenties in good health. Some clones in this sample may be carry-over from other donors' samples.

CDR3 sequence: CASSFEIWQETQYF. Written as DNA, the CDR3 is TGTGCCAGCAGCTTTGAGATTTGGCAAGAGACCCAGTACTTC. The V call is TRBV28, the J call TRBJ2-5, with unresolved D. V was shortened by 6 bases and J by 2 bases, with 13 bases between the two germline ends. This CDR3 is 14 amino acids long. Germline CDR1 MDHEN, CDR2 SYDVKM.

The CDR3, as DNA: TGTGCCAGCACTCTAGGGGGGGAGAACACTGAAGCTTTCTTT. This gives the protein CASTLGGENTEAFF. The chain has TRBV28 and TRBJ1-1, with TRBD1 as a possible D gene (6 bases). Per the germline V gene, CDR1 is MDHEN and CDR2 is SYDVKM. The V and J ends lost 7 bases and 1 base respectively, with 13 bases between them. This CDR3 contains 14 residues.

The rearrangement uses TRBV27 and TRBJ2-1; possible D gene TRBD2, 6 bases. The CDR3 is 14 residues long. Germline values: CDR1 MNHEY, CDR2 SMNVEV (reference sequence). V lost 2 bases to trimming and J lost 5 bases, with 10 bases between them. CDR3 protein: CASSLRSGDNEQFF. The CDR3, as DNA: TGTGCCAGCAGTTTACGGTCGGGGGACAATGAGCAGTTCTTC.

This chain uses TRBV9 with TRBJ1-5; D might be TRBD1 (6 bases). CDR3 length: 15 residues. The V end lost 4 bases, the J end lost 7 bases, and 18 bases lay between the germline ends. Germline CDR1 is SGDLS and CDR2 is YYNGEE. The CDR3, as DNA: TGTGCCAGCAGCCGGGACAACTCCGGATCCCAGCCCCAGCATTTT. Protein: CASSRDNSGSQPQHF.

This clone was detected once. CDR3 loop: CASSQLEGTSYSYEQYF. CDR3 nucleotides: TGTGCCAGCAGCCAATTGGAAGGGACTTCCTACTCCTACGAGCAGTACTTC. This chain links TRBV4-2 with TRBJ2-7; weak D call: TRBD2 (6 bases). The V gene lost 2 bases and the J gene lost 0 bases, with 17 bases spanning the gap. The CDR3 contains 17 residues. Germline-derived CDR1 and CDR2 are LGHNA and YNFKEQ.

The chain couples TRBV10-1 to TRBJ2-3, with TRBD1 as a possible D gene (5 bases). Trimming removed 5 bases from V and 7 bases from J, with 10 bases in between. Germline values: CDR1 WNHNN, CDR2 SYGVQD (reference sequence). This CDR3 is 12 amino acids long. The CDR3: CASSPRTNTQYF. CDR3 sequence (DNA): TGCGCCAGCAGTCCCAGGACAAATACGCAGTATTTT.

The V gene is TRBV6-4, the J gene TRBJ2-1; 13 bases agree with TRBD2. In germline, CDR1 is MRHNA, CDR2 SNTAGT. The CDR3 consists of 15 residues. The ends lost 4 bases at V and 8 bases at J; junction bases unmatched: 5. In DNA form, the CDR3 reads TGTGCCAGCAGTGCGGCACTAGCGGGAGGGCATGAGCAGTTCTTC. This encodes CASSAALAGGHEQFF.

A note on this clone: The sample contains more than one DNA sequence encoding this CDR3. The genes are TRBV28 and TRBJ2-2, with 9 bases aligning to TRBD2. The germline CDR1 and CDR2 sequences are MDHEN and SYDVKM. This CDR3 has 14 amino acids. The trim removed 5 bases at V and 5 bases at J, leaving 3 bases unmatched. Here the CDR3 reads CASSPSGDTGELFF. CDR3 coding DNA: TGTGCCAGCAGTCCTAGCGGGGATACCGGGGAGCTGTTTTTT.

The chain carries TRBV7-9 and TRBJ2-7; 8 nucleotides agree with TRBD1. The J segment lost 7 bases and the V segment lost 4 bases, leaving 12 bases of the junction unmatched. The CDR3 is 15 residues long. CDR1 and CDR2 from the germline V gene are SEHNR and FQNEAQ (reference sequence). This CDR3 is CASSSQTGEVREQYF. The DNA for the CDR3 is TGTGCCAGCAGCTCGCAGACAGGGGAAGTGAGGGAGCAGTACTTC.

The chain joins TRBV10-3 to TRBJ1-5; D unclear. Trimming removed 3 bases from V and 1 base from J, with 10 bases in between. CDR3 length: 15 residues. Germline CDR1 and CDR2: ENHRY and SYGVKD. The CDR3 DNA reads as TGTGCCATCAGTGACTCGGCGGTCAGCAATCAGCCCCAGCATTTT. This codes for CAISDSAVSNQPQHF.

This chain links TRBV5-4 with TRBJ2-7, with unresolved D. This CDR3 is 12 amino acids long. Per germline, CDR1 SGHNT and CDR2 YYREEE (reference sequence). With 2 bases removed from V and 6 bases from J, the gap between germline ends came to 9 bases. CDR3 coding DNA: TGTGCCAGCAGCTTAGGGCCCCGCGAGCAGTACTTC. It specifies CASSLGPREQYF.

This rearrangement joins TRBV28 to TRBJ2-2; no firm D call. Per germline, CDR1 MDHEN and CDR2 SYDVKM. Deletions cut 3 bases from V and 5 bases from J, with 19 bases between. The CDR3 length is 17 residues. The CDR3 is CASSFNRLRSLTGELFF. CDR3 sequence (DNA): TGTGCCAGCAGTTTTAATCGGCTTCGGAGCTTAACCGGGGAGCTGTTTTTT.

This sequence joins TRBV5-6 and TRBJ2-2; no clear D. This CDR3 spans 14 amino acids. V dropped 4 bases and J dropped 2 bases, with 9 bases sitting between them. Per the germline V gene, CDR1 is SGHDT and CDR2 is YYEEEE. The CDR3 reads CASSLSINTGELFF. CDR3 bases: TGTGCCAGCAGCCTATCAATCAACACCGGGGAGCTGTTTTTT. Variable domain in full (rest from reference TRBV5-6 and TRBJ2-2): DAGVTQSPTHLIKTRGQQVTLRCSPKSGHDTVSWYQQALGQGPQFIFQYYEEEERQRGNFPDRFSGHQFPNYSSELNVNALLLGDSALYLCASSLSINTGELFFGEGSRLTVL.

The chain carries TRBV18 and TRBJ2-7; D not resolved. V was cut by 1 base and J by 0 bases, with 7 bases left in between. Germline V gene data show CDR1 as KGHSH and CDR2 as LQKENI. CDR3 length equals 14 residues. The CDR3 reads CASSPRRNSYEQYF. In DNA form, the CDR3 reads TGTGCCAGCTCACCACGGCGGAACTCCTACGAGCAGTACTTC. The full variable domain, completed using reference TRBV18 and TRBJ2-7, is NAGVMQNPRHLVRRRGQEARLRCSPMKGHSHVYWYRQLPEEGLKFMVYLQKENIIDESGMPKERFSAEFPKEGPSILRIQQVVRGDSAAYFCASSPRRNSYEQYFGPGTRLTVT.

The rearrangement links TRBV4-3 to TRBJ1-5; 11 positions match TRBD1. CDR3 length: 15 amino acids. Per germline, CDR1 LGHNA and CDR2 YSLEER. V was clipped by 4 bases and J by 7 bases; unmatched bases: 6. The CDR3 bases are TGCGCCAGCAGCCCCGGGACAGGGGGGATCCAGCCCCAGCATTTT. Protein product: CASSPGTGGIQPQHF.

This chain uses TRBV7-8 with TRBJ2-1; TRBD2 aligns across 8 bases. V dropped 4 bases and J dropped 4; count of bases not matched to a gene: 12. Germline CDR1 and CDR2: SGHVS and FQNEAQ. CDR3 length: 17 amino acids. The CDR3 is CASSSGGRRAQYNEQFF. CDR3 nucleotide sequence: TGTGCCAGCAGCTCGGGGGGGCGCAGGGCCCAATACAATGAGCAGTTCTTC.

The chain joins TRBV28 to TRBJ1-1; no clear D gene. This CDR3 region has 14 residues. CDR1 is MDHEN, CDR2 SYDVKM, per germline. Deletions cut 11 bases from V and 2 bases from J, with 18 bases between. The CDR3 reads CAHNSGVGNTEAFF. The CDR3 nucleotides read TGTGCCCATAACAGTGGGGTAGGCAACACTGAAGCTTTCTTT.

In DNA form, the CDR3 reads TGTGCCAGCAGTGAGGGGACTGGGAGTAACTATGGCTACACCTTC. It specifies CASSEGTGSNYGYTF. The gene calls are TRBV6-1 and TRBJ1-2; tentative D call: TRBD1 (5 bases). CDR1 MNHNS and CDR2 SASEGT come from the germline V gene. V was trimmed by 3 bases and J by 1 base, leaving 12 bases between them. The CDR3 is made up of 15 amino acids.

This chain uses TRBV4-3 with TRBJ2-2; D ambiguous. V dropped 4 bases and J dropped 0 bases, with 6 bases sitting between them. Germline V gene sequence: CDR1 LGHNA, CDR2 YSLEER. The CDR3 extends over 14 amino acids. For the CDR3, the DNA is TGCGCCAGCAGCCCGTATGCGAACACCGGGGAGCTGTTTTTT. The encoded protein is CASSPYANTGELFF.

The chain couples TRBV27 to TRBJ2-5; TRBD2 matches at 8 bases. Trimming removed 3 bases from V and 5 bases from J; junction bases left unmatched: 8. The CDR3 has 15 residues. The germline gives CDR1 MNHEY, CDR2 SMNVEV (reference sequence). The CDR3 spells CASSFGTSGSETQYF. In DNA, the CDR3 is TGTGCCAGCAGTTTCGGGACTAGTGGTTCGGAGACCCAGTACTTC.

The V and J genes are TRBV28 and TRBJ2-7, with TRBD1 matching 8 bases. Germline V gene sequence: CDR1 MDHEN, CDR2 SYDVKM. The CDR3 is 14 amino acids. Trimming removed 7 bases from V and 1 base from J; junction bases left unmatched: 6. The CDR3 region has the DNA TGTGCCAGCACCCCACAGGGGGGTTCCTACGAGCAGTACTTC. Amino acids: CASTPQGGSYEQYF.

This clone was picked up a small number of times. V usage is TRBV30 and J usage is TRBJ1-4; D is undetermined. Germline CDR1 GTSNPN, CDR2 SVGIG (reference sequence). V dropped 0 bases and J dropped 7 bases, with 15 bases sitting between them. The CDR3 is made up of 15 amino acids. This CDR3 is CAWSVRVGKGEKLFF. The DNA for the CDR3 is TGTGCCTGGAGTGTACGAGTAGGGAAGGGTGAAAAACTGTTTTTT. Based on the CDR3 plus reference TRBV30 and TRBJ1-4, the full variable domain is SQTIHQWPATLVQPVGSPLSLECTVEGTSNPNLYWYRQAAGRGLQLLFYSVGIGQISSEVPQNLSASRPQDRQFILSSKKLLLSDSGFYLCAWSVRVGKGEKLFFGSGTQLSVL.

The chain joins TRBV21-1 to TRBJ1-5; the table's D call of TRBD1 was not tested on the DNA. TRBV21-1 is termed a pseudogene. The CDR3 has 15 residues. The CDR3 DNA is TGTGCCAGCAGCTCCCGGGACAAACCGAATCAGCCCCAGCATTTT. Protein: CASSSRDKPNQPQHF.

This chain connects TRBV13 to TRBJ2-2, with D possibly matching TRBD1 (6 bases). This CDR3 comprises 16 residues. Germline V gene data show CDR1 as PRHDT and CDR2 as FYEKMQ (reference sequence). V lost 3 bases and J lost 4, with 15 bases in between. The CDR3 DNA follows: TGTGCCAGCAGCTTGCTGGGGGCCCGCTCCACCGGGGAGCTGTTTTTT. Its protein is CASSLLGARSTGELFF.

This rearrangement joins TRBV28 to TRBJ2-1; 10 nucleotides agree with TRBD2. J gave up 3 bases and V 5 bases, and 13 bases lay outside the gene matches. The CDR3 has 18 amino acids. CDR1 and CDR2 (germline): MDHEN, SYDVKM. The CDR3 DNA sequence: TGTGCCAGCAGTCCACTAGCGGGGAAGACCCCGAGCTACAATGAGCAGTTCTTC. Translating it yields CASSPLAGKTPSYNEQFF.

J is TRBJ2-2 and V is TRBV7-9; 11 bases align to TRBD1. Germline V gene lookup returns CDR1 SEHNR and CDR2 FQNEAQ (reference sequence). The CDR3 consists of 16 residues. V shed 5 bases and J 3 bases; nucleotides not matched to a gene: 5. CDR3 coding DNA: TGTGCCAGCAGCCCCAGGACAGGGGGCGACACCGGGGAGCTGTTTTTT. Its translation is CASSPRTGGDTGELFF.

This sequence joins TRBV13 and TRBJ1-1; weak D call: TRBD1 (6 bases). Germline CDR1 is PRHDT and CDR2 is FYEKMQ (reference sequence). V lost 0 bases and J 4 bases, leaving 9 bases between the germline ends. CDR3 length: 14 residues. The CDR3 protein is CASSLGGGTTEAFF. The CDR3 nucleotides are TGTGCCAGCAGCTTAGGAGGGGGGACCACTGAAGCTTTCTTT.

The chain joins TRBV28 to TRBJ2-7; the D gene is possibly TRBD1 (5 bases). Between the trimmed V and J ends, which lost 3 bases and 3 bases, there was a span of 12 bases. CDR3 size: 14 residues. Germline V gives CDR1 MDHEN, CDR2 SYDVKM. CDR3 protein: CASSFEQARYEQYF. The CDR3 region has the DNA TGTGCCAGCAGTTTTGAACAGGCCCGCTACGAGCAGTACTTC.

The chain carries TRBV25-1 and TRBJ1-1; D uncertain. The length of the CDR3 is 13 residues. Trimming took off 6 bases at V and 0 bases at J, with 8 bases between the two ends. Looked up from germline, CDR1 is MGHDK and CDR2 is SYGVNS. CDR3 DNA sequence: TGTGCCAGCAGGTCCAGCTTGAACACTGAAGCTTTCTTT. Translation: CASRSSLNTEAFF.

The chain carries TRBV7-9 and TRBJ1-1, with D maybe TRBD1 (5 bases). V lost 1 base and J 5 bases, leaving 14 bases between the germline ends. Germline V gene sequence: CDR1 SEHNR, CDR2 FQNEAQ (reference sequence). The CDR3 loop spans 15 amino acids. DNA of the CDR3: TGTGCCAGCAGCTTAGGTCGACAGTCGGGTACTGAAGCTTTCTTT. Translation gives CASSLGRQSGTEAFF.

The rearrangement joins TRBV4-1 to TRBJ2-3; the match to TRBD2 covers 7 bases. The CDR3 spans 16 residues. J was trimmed by 6 bases and V by 0 bases; bases with no gene match: 9. Germline V gene data show CDR1 as MGHRA and CDR2 as YSYEKL. As DNA, the CDR3 is TGCGCCAGCAGCCAAGATTCGTCGGGGGGTCGCGATACGCAGTATTTT. It translates to CASSQDSSGGRDTQYF.